This paragraph reports one T cell receptor beta chain. What it binds is unknown. Germline lookup yields CDR1 MNHEY and CDR2 SVGAGI. This CDR3 is built from 16 residues. Trimming left V 4 bases short and J 0 bases short, with 12 bases between. Sequencing was performed with immunoSEQ multiplex PCR; in TCRdb, only in-frame clones are kept and a portion is missing. The sample consists of around 160,000 clones, more than 75% of them appearing once. The sample is drawn from a study of T cell responses to AZD1222 COVID-19 vaccine. General study results and limits: It should be noted that donors were predominantly white British and more often female, and clonal diversity was possibly underestimated. Reports indicate that nearly half of spike-specific TCRs are directed at unmutated variant regions. Once two AZD1222 doses were given, Spike-specific TCR breadth and depth went up. Spike-wide vaccine-associated CD4 TCRs dominated at 160-218 and 743-854.

The sequence was obtained from an adult in good health. The genes are TRBV6-5 and TRBJ1-4; D is possibly TRBD1 (5 bases). The source was peripheral blood, collected on day 0 of MenACWY control vaccination. The CDR3 nucleotides are TGTGCCAGCAGTTCGACAGCCGGCGCAACTAATGAAAAACTGTTTTTT. Translated: CASSSTAGATNEKLFF.